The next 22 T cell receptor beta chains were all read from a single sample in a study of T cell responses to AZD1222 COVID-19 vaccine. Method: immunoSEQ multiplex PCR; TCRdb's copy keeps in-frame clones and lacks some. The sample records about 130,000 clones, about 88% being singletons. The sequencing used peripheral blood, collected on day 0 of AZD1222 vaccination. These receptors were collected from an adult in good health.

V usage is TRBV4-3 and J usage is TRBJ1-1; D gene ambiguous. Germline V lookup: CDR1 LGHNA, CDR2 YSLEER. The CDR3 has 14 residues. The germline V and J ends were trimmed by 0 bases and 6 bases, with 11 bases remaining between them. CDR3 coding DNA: TGCGCCAGCAGCCAAGATCAAGGAGGCCCTGAAGCTTTCTTT. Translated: CASSQDQGGPEAFF.

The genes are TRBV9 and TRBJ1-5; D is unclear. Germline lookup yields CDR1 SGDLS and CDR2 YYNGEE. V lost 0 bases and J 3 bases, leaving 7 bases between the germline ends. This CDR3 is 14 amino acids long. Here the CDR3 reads CASSVGQINQPQHF. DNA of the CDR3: TGTGCCAGCAGCGTAGGGCAGATCAATCAGCCCCAGCATTTT.

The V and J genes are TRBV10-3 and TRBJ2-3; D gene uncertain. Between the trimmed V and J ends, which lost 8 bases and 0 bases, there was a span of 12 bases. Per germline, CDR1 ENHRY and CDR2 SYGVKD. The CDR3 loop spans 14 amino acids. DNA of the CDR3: TGTGCCATCCGCCCCGCGGCTAGCACAGATACGCAGTATTTT. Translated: CAIRPAASTDTQYF.

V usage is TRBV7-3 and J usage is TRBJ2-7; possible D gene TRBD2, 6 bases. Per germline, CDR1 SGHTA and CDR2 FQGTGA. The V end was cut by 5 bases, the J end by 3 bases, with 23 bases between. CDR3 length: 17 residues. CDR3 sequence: CASSPGGAVGSLYEQYF. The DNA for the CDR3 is TGTGCCAGCAGCCCCGGAGGGGCAGTCGGAAGCCTCTACGAGCAGTACTTC.

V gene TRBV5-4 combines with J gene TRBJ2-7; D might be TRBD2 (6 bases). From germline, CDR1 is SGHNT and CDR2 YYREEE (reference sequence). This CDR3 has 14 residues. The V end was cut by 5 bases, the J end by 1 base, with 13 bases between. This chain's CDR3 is CASSSGDPSYEQYF. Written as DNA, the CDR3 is TGTGCCAGCAGTAGCGGAGACCCTTCCTACGAGCAGTACTTC.

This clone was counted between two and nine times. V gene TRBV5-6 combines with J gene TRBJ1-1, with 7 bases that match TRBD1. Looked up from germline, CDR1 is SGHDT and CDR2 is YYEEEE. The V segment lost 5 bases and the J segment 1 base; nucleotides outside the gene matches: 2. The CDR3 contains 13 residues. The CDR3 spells CASRYRGNTEAFF. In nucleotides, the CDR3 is TGTGCCAGCAGATACAGGGGGAACACTGAAGCTTTCTTT.

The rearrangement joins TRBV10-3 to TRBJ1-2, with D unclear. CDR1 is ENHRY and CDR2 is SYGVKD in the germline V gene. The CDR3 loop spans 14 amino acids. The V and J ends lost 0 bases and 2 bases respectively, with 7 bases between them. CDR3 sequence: CAISESENNYGYTF. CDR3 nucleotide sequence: TGTGCCATCAGTGAGTCGGAGAACAACTATGGCTACACCTTC.

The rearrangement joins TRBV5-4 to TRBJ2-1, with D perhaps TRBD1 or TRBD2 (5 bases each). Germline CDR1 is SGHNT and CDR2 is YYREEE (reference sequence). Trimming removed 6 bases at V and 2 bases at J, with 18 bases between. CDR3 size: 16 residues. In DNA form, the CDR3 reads TGTGCCAGCACTATTGAAGGGGCGGGCCCCTACAATGAGCAGTTCTTC. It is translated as CASTIEGAGPYNEQFF.

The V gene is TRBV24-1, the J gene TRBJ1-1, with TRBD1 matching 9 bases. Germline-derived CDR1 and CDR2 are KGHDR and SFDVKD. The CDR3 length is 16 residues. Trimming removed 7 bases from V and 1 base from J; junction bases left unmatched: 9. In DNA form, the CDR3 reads TGTGCCACCAGGGGAGGGGACAGGGCCGCGAACACTGAAGCTTTCTTT. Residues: CATRGGDRAANTEAFF.

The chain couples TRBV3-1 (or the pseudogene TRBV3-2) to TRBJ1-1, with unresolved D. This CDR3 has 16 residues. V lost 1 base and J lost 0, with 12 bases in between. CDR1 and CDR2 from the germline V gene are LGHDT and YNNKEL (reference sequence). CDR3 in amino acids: CASSQGRGTVNTEAFF. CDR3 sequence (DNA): TGTGCCAGCAGCCAAGGTCGGGGTACTGTGAACACTGAAGCTTTCTTT.

CDR3 coding DNA: TGTGCCAGCAGCCCAAGGAGCGAGCAGTACTTC. Translating it yields CASSPRSEQYF. The chain recombines TRBV6-2 or TRBV6-3 with TRBJ2-7; D gene ambiguous. This CDR3 comprises 11 residues. Per the germline V gene, CDR1 is MNHEY and CDR2 is SVGEGT. V lost 6 bases to trimming and J lost 6 bases, with 9 bases between them.

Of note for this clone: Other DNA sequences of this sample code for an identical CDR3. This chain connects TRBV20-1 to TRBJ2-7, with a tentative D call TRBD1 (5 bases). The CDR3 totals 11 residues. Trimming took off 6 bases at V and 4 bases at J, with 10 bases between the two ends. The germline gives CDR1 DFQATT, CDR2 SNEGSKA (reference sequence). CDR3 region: CSARTSYEQYF. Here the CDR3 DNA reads TGCAGTGCGAGGACATCGTACGAGCAGTACTTC.

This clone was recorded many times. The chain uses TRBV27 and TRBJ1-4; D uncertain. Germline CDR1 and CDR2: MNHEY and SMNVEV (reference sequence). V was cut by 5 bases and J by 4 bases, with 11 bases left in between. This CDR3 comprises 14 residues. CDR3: CASSPPPGNEKLFF. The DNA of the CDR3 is TGTGCCAGCAGTCCTCCTCCCGGTAATGAAAAACTGTTTTTT.

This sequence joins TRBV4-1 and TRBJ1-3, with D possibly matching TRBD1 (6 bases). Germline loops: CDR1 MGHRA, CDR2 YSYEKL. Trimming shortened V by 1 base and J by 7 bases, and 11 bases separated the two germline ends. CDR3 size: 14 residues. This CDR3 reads CASSQVQGWNTIYF. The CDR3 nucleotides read TGCGCCAGCAGCCAAGTACAGGGTTGGAACACCATATATTTT.

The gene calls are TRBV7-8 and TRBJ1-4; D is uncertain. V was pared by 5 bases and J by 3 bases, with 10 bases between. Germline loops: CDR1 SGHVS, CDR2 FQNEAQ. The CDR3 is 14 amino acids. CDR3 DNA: TGTGCCAGCAGCCCCCAGAGGTCTAATGAAAAACTGTTTTTT. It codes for CASSPQRSNEKLFF.

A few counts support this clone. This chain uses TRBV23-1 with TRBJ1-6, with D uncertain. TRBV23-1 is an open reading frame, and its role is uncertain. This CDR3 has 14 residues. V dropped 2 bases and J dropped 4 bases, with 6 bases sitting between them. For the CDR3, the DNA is TGCGCCAGCAGTCAACCCGAATATAATTCACCCCTCCACTTT. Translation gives CASSQPEYNSPLHF.

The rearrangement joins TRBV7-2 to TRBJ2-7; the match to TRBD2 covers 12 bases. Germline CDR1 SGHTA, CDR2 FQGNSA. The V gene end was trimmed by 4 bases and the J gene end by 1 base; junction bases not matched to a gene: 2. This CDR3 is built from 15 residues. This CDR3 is CASSYTSGGSYEQYF. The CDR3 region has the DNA TGTGCCAGCAGCTACACTAGCGGGGGGTCCTACGAGCAGTACTTC.

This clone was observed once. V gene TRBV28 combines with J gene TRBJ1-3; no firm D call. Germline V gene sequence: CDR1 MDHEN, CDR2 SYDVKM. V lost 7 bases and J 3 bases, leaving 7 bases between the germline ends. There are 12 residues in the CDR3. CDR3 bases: TGTGCCAGCATTTCGGGTGGAAACACCATATATTTT. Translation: CASISGGNTIYF. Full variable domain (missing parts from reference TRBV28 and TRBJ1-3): DVKVTQSSRYLVKRTGEKVFLECVQDMDHENMFWYRQDPGLGLRLIYFSYDVKMKEKGDIPEGYSVSREKKERFSLILESASTNQTSMYLCASISGGNTIYFGEGSWLTVV.

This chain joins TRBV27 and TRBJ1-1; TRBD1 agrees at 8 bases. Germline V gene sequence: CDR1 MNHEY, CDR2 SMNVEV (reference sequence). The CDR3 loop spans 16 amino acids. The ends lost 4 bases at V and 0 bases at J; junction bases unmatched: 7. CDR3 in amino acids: CASSSQGAKVNTEAFF. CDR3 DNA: TGTGCCAGCAGTTCGCAGGGGGCGAAGGTGAACACTGAAGCTTTCTTT.

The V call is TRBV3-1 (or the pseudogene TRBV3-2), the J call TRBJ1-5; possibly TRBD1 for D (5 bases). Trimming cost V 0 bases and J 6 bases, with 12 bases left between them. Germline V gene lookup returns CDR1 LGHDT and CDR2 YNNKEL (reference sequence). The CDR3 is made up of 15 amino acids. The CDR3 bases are TGTGCCAGCAGCCAAGATGTGGGGCGGGGTCAGCCCCAGCATTTT. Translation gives CASSQDVGRGQPQHF.

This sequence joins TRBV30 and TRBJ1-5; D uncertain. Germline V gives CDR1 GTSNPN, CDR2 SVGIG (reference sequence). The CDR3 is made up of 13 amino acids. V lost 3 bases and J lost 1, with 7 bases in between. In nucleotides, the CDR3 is TGTGCCTGGAGGGCCGAAAGCAATCAGCCCCAGCATTTT. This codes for CAWRAESNQPQHF.

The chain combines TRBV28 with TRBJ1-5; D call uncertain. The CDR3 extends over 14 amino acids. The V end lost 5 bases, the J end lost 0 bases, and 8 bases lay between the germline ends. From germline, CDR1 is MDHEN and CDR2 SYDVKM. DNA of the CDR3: TGTGCCAGCAGTCTTGTAAGTAGCAATCAGCCCCAGCATTTT. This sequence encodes CASSLVSSNQPQHF.